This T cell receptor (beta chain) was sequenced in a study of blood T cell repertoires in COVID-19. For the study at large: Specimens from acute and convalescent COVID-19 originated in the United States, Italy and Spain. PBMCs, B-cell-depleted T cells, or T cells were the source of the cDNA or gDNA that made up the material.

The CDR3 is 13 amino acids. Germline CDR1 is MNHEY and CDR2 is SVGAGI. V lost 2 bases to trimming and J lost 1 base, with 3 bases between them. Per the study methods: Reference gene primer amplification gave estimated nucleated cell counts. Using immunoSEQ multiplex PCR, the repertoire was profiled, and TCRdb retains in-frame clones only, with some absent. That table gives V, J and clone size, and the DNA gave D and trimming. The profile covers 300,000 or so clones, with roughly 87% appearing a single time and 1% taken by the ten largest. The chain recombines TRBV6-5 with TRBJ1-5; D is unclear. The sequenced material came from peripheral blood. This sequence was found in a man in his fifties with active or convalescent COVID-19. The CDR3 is CASSYVSNQPQHF. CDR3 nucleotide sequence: TGTGCCAGCAGTTACGTAAGCAATCAGCCCCAGCATTTT.